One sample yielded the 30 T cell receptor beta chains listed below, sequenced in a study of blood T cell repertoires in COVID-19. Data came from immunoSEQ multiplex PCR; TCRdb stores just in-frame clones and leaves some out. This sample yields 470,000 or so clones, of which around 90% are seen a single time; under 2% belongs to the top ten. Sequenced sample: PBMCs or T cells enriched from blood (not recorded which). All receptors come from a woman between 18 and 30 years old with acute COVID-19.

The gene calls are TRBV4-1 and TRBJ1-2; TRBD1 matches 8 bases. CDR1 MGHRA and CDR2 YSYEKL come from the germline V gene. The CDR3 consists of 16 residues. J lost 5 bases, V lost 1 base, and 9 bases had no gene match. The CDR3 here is CASSQGMDRVFYGYTF. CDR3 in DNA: TGCGCCAGCAGCCAAGGGATGGACAGGGTTTTTTATGGCTACACCTTC.

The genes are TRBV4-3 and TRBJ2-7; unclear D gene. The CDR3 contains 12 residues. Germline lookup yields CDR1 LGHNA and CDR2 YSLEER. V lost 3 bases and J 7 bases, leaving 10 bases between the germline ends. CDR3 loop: CASSQESGEQYF. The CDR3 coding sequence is TGCGCCAGCAGCCAGGAGAGTGGAGAGCAGTACTTC.

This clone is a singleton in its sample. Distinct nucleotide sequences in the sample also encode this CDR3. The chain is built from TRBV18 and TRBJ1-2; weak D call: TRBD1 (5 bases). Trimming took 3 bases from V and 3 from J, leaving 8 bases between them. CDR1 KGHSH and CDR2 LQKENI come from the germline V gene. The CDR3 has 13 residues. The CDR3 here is CASSPGGDYGYTF. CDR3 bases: TGTGCCAGCTCACCCGGGGGGGACTATGGCTACACCTTC.

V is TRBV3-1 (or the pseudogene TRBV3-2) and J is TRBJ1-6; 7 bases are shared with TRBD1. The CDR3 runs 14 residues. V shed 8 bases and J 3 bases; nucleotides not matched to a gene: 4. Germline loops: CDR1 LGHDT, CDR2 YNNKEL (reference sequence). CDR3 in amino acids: CASSGQLYNSPLHF. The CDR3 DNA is TGTGCCAGCTCGGGACAGCTCTATAATTCACCCCTCCACTTT.

CDR3 nucleotide sequence: TGCGCCAGCAGCTCCGGACAGCGCGAGCAGTTCTTC. This translates into CASSSGQREQFF. The V call is TRBV4-3, the J call TRBJ2-1; D is perhaps TRBD1 (6 bases). The germline gives CDR1 LGHNA, CDR2 YSLEER. V gave up 5 bases and J gave up 10 bases, with 12 bases separating them. The length of the CDR3 is 12 residues.

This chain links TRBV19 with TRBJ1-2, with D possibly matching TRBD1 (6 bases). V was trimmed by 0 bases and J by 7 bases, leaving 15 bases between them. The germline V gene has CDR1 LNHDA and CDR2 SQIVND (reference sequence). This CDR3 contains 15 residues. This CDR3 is CASSIEGAFGIGYTF. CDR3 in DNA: TGTGCCAGTAGTATAGAGGGGGCGTTTGGAATTGGCTACACCTTC.

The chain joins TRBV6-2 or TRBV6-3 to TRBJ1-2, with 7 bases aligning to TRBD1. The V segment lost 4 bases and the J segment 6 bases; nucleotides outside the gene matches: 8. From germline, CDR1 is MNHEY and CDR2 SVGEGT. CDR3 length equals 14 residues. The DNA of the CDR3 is TGTGCCAGCAGTTTTTGGACAGGAGGCAATGGCTACACCTTC. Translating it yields CASSFWTGGNGYTF.

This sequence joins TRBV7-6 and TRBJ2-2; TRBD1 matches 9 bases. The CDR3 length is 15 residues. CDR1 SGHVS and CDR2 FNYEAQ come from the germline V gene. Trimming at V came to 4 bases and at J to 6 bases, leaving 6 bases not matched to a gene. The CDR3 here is CASSWTGTGSGELFF. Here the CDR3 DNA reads TGTGCCAGCAGCTGGACCGGGACAGGGTCCGGGGAGCTGTTTTTT.

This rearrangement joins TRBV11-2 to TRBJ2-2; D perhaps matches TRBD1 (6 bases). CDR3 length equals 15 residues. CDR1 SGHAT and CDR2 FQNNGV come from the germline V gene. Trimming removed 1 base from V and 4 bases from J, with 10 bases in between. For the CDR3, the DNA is TGTGCCAGCAGCTTAGTCACAGGGACCACCGGGGAGCTGTTTTTT. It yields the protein CASSLVTGTTGELFF.

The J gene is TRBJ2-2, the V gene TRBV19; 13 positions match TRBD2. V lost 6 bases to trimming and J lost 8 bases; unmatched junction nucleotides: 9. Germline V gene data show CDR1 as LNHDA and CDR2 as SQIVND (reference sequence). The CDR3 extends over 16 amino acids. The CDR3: CASRRTSGSQRGELFF. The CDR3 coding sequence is TGTGCCAGTAGACGGACTAGCGGGAGTCAGAGAGGGGAGCTGTTTTTT.

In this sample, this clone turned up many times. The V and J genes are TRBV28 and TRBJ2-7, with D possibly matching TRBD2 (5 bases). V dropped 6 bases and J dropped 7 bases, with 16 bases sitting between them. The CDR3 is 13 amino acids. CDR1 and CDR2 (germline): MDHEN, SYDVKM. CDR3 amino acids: CASRGALDGEQYF. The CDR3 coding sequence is TGTGCCAGCAGGGGAGCCTTGGATGGGGAGCAGTACTTC.

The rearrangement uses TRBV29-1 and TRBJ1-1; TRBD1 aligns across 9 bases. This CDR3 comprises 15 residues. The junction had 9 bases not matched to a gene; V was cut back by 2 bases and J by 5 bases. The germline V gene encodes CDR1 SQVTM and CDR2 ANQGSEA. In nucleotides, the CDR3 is TGCAGCGTTGAATTACGGGACAGGGTATTTACTGAAGCTTTCTTT. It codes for CSVELRDRVFTEAFF.

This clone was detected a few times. CDR3 in amino acids: CASSLADFSYEQYF. The CDR3 DNA reads TGTGCCAGCAGCTTAGCGGACTTCTCCTACGAGCAGTACTTC. The chain is built from TRBV7-9 and TRBJ2-7; maybe TRBD2 (5 bases). V was cut by 0 bases and J by 0 bases, with 6 bases left in between. CDR1 SEHNR and CDR2 FQNEAQ come from the germline V gene (reference sequence). This CDR3 spans 14 amino acids.

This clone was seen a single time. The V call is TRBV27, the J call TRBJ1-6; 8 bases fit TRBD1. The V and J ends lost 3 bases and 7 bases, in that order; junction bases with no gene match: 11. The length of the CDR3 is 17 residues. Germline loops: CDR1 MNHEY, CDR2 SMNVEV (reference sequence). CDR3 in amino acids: CASSFYFPQGVNSPLHF. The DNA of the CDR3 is TGTGCCAGCAGTTTTTATTTTCCACAGGGGGTGAATTCACCCCTCCACTTT.

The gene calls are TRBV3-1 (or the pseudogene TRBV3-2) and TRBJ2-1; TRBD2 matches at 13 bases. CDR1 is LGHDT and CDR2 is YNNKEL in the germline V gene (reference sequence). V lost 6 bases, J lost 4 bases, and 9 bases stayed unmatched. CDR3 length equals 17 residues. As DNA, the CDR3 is TGTGCCAGCAGTCGCGATACTAGCGGGAGGGCTTACAATGAGCAGTTCTTC. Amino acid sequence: CASSRDTSGRAYNEQFF.

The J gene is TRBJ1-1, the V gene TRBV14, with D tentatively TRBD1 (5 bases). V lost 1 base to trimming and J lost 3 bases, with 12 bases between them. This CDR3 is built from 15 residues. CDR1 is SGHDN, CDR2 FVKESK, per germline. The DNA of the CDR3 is TGTGCCAGCAGCCAAGCGGGGGGTGTGGACACTGAAGCTTTCTTT. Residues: CASSQAGGVDTEAFF.

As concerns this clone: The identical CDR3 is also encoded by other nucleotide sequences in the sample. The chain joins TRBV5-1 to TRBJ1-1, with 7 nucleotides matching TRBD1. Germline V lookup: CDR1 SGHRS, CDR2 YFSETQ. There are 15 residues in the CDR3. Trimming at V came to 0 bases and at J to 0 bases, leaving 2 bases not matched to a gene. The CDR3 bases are TGCGCCAGCAGCTTGGGTGGGACAGTGAACACTGAAGCTTTCTTT. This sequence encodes CASSLGGTVNTEAFF.

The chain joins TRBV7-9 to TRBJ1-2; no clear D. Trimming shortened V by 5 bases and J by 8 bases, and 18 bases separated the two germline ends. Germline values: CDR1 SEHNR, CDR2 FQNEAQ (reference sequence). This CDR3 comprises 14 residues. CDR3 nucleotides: TGTGCCAGCAGCCCGATGGAAGACCTCGGGGGCTACACCTTC. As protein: CASSPMEDLGGYTF.

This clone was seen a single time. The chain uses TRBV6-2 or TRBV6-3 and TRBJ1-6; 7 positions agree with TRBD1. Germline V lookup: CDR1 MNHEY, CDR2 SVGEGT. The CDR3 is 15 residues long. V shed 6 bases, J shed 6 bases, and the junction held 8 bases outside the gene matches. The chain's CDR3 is CASSFGTAGNSPLHF. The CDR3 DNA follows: TGTGCCAGCAGCTTCGGGACAGCTGGTAATTCACCCCTCCACTTT.

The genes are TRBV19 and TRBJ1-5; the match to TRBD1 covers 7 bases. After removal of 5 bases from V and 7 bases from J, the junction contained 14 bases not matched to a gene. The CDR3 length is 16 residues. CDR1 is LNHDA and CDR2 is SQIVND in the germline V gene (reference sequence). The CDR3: CASSRLGSLQGQPQHF. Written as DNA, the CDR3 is TGTGCCAGTAGTCGCCTGGGGAGTTTACAGGGGCAGCCCCAGCATTTT.

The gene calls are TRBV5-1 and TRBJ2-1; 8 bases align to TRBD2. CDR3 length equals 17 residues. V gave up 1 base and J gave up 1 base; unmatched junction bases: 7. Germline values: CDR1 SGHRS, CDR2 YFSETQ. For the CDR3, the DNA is TGCGCCAGCAGCTTGCGCGGGGGGTACGTTTCCTACAATGAGCAGTTCTTC. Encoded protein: CASSLRGGYVSYNEQFF.

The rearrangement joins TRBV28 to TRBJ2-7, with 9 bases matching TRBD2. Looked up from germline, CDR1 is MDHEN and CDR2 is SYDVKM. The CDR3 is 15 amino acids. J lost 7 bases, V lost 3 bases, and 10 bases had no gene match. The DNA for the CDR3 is TGTGCCAGCAGTTTTCTAGGCGGGAGGGCTCGGGAGCAGTACTTC. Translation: CASSFLGGRAREQYF.

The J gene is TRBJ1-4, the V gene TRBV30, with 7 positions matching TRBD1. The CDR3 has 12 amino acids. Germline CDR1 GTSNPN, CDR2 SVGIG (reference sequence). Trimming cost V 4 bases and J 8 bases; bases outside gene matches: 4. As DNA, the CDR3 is TGTGCCTGGAAGCAGGGGGAAGAAAAACTGTTTTTT. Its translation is CAWKQGEEKLFF.

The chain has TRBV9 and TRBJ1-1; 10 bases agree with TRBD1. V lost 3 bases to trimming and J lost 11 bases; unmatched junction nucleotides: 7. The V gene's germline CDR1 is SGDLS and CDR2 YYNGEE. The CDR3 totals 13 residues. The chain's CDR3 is CASSEGTGAGAFF. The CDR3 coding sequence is TGTGCCAGCAGCGAGGGGACAGGGGCCGGGGCTTTCTTT.

The CDR3 loop is CASSLPGRLQETQYF. As DNA, the CDR3 is TGTGCCAGCAGCTTACCCGGGAGACTCCAAGAGACCCAGTACTTC. This chain uses TRBV7-9 with TRBJ2-5, with D possibly matching TRBD2 (6 bases). V gave up 2 bases and J gave up 1 base, with 11 bases separating them. The germline V gene encodes CDR1 SEHNR and CDR2 FQNEAQ (reference sequence). This CDR3 has 15 residues.

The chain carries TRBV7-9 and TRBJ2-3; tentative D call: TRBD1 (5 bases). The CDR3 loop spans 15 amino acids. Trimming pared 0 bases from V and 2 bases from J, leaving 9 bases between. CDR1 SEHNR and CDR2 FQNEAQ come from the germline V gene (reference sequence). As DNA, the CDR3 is TGTGCCAGCAGCTTAGCCAGGGAACCCACAGATACGCAGTATTTT. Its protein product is CASSLAREPTDTQYF.

The DNA of the CDR3 is TGTGCCAGCAGCTGGACAAGCTCCTACGAGCAGTACTTC. Its translation is CASSWTSSYEQYF. The V gene is TRBV6-2 or TRBV6-3, the J gene TRBJ2-7; perhaps TRBD1 as D (5 bases). This CDR3 comprises 13 residues. CDR1 is MNHEY, CDR2 SVGEGT, per germline. V dropped 6 bases and J dropped 0 bases, with 9 bases sitting between them.

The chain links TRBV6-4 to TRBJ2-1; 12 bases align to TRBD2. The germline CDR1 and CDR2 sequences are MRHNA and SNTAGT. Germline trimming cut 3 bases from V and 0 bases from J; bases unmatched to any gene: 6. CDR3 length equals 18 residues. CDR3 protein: CASSEWLAGGSSYNEQFF. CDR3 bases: TGTGCCAGCAGTGAATGGCTAGCGGGAGGGAGCTCCTACAATGAGCAGTTCTTC.

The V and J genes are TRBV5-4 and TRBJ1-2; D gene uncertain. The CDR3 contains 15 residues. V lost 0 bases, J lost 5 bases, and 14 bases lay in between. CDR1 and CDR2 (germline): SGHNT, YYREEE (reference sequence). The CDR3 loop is CASSLVPEPRYGYTF. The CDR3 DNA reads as TGTGCCAGCAGCTTGGTTCCAGAACCAAGATATGGCTACACCTTC. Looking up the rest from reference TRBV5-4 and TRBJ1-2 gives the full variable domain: ETGVTQSPTHLIKTRGQQVTLRCSSQSGHNTVSWYQQALGQGPQFIFQYYREEENGRGNFPPRFSGLQFPNYSSELNVNALELDDSALYLCASSLVPEPRYGYTFGSGTRLTVV.

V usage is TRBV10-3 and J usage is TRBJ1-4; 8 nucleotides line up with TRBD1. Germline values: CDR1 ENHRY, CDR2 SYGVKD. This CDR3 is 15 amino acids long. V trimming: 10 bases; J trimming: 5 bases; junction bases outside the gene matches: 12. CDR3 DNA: TGTGCCACCCGGGAGGTGGGACAGGCGAATGAAAAACTGTTTTTT. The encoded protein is CATREVGQANEKLFF.